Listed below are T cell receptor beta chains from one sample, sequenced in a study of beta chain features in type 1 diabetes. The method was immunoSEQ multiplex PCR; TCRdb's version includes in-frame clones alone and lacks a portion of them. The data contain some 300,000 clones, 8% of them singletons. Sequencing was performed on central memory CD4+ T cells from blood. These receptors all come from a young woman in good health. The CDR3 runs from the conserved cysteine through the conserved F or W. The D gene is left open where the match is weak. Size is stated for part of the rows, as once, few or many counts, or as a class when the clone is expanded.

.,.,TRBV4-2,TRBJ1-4,TGTGCCAGCAGCCCTAGGGGCGCAACTAATGAAAAACTGTTTTTT,CASSPRGATNEKLFF
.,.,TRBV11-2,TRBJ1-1,TGTGCCAGCAGCTCAGCTCTATCGCGGTCCACTGAAGCTTTCTTT,CASSSALSRSTEAFF
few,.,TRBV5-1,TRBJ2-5,TGCGCCAGCAGCTTATTCAATGGAGAGACCCAGTACTTC,CASSLFNGETQYF
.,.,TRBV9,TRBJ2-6,TGTGCCAGCAGCCCGACGGCCTTCGGCTCTGGGGCCAACGTCCTGACTTTC,CASSPTAFGSGANVLTF
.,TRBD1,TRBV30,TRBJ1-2,TGTGCCTGGGTGGGACAGACCAACTATGGCTACACCTTC,CAWVGQTNYGYTF
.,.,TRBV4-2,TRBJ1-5,TGTGCCAGCAGTCTTGGGACGGAATATAGCAATCAGCCCCAGCATTTT,CASSLGTEYSNQPQHF
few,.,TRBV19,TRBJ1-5,TGTGCCAGTACATACCTAACTTCGGGGGCAGGGAATCAGCCCCAGCATTTT,CASTYLTSGAGNQPQHF
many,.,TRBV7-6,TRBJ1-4,TGTGCCAGCAGCTTGGATGACGAAAAACTGTTTTTT,CASSLDDEKLFF
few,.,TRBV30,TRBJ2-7,TGTGCCTGGAACCGGGGCTTAGACTACGAGCAGTACTTC,CAWNRGLDYEQYF
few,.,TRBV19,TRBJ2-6,TGTGCCAGTCGCCCCAAGAGCTCTGGGGCCAACGTCCTGACTTTC,CASRPKSSGANVLTF
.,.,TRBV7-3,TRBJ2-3,TGTGCCAGCAGCGTAGACACCATGAATACGCAGTATTTT,CASSVDTMNTQYF
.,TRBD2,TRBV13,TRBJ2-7,TGTGCCAGCAGCGTTGGGAGGGTGAGGGATGGGTACGAGCAGTACTTC,CASSVGRVRDGYEQYF
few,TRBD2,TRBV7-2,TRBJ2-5,TGTGCCAGCAGCCCCATTCTAGCGGGAGACGAGACCCAGTACTTC,CASSPILAGDETQYF
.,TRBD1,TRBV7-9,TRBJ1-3,TGTGCCAGCAGCTCAATGGGACAGGGGGCTGGAAACACCATATATTTT,CASSSMGQGAGNTIYF
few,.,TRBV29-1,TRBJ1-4,TGCAGCGTCGGGGGGGGTGTACGAGAAAAACTGTTTTTT,CSVGGGVREKLFF
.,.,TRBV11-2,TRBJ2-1,TGTGCCAGCAGCCCTGCTTTTGAGCAGTTCTTC,CASSPAFEQFF
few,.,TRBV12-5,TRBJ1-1,TGTGCTAGTGGTTTGGAAGAGGGCACTGAAGCTTTCTTT,CASGLEEGTEAFF
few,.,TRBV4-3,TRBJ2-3,TGCGCCAGCAGCCAAGATCGTACAACGCAGTATTTT,CASSQDRTTQYF
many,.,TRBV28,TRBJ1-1,TGTGCCAGCAGTCCCCAAGCCAGCGCTGAAGCTTTCTTT,CASSPQASAEAFF
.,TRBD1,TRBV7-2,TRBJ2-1,TGTGCCAGCAGCCCAGCCCCCGACAGGGACGAGCAGTTCTTC,CASSPAPDRDEQFF
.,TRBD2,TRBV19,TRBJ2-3,TGTGCCAGTAGTACTAGCGGGGTGGCGGATACGCAGTATTTT,CASSTSGVADTQYF
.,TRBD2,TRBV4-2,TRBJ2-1,TGTGCCAGCAGCCAACCTAGCGGGGGGAGCTCCTACAATGAGCAGTTCTTC,CASSQPSGGSSYNEQFF
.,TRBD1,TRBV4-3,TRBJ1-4,TGCGCCAGCAGTCGGACAGGGGGATATGATACTAATGAAAAACTGTTTTTT,CASSRTGGYDTNEKLFF
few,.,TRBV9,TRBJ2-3,TGTGCCAGCAGCGTAACGGGGTCAGAAGATACGCAGTATTTT,CASSVTGSEDTQYF
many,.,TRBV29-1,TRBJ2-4,TGCAGCGTCCTGGGGAGCACCAACATTCAGTACTTC,CSVLGSTNIQYF
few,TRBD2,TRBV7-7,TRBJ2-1,TGTGCTAGCAGGAAACTAGCGGGAGTTGAGCAGTTCTTC,CASRKLAGVEQFF
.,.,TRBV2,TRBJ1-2,TGTGCCAGCAACCCCCCGGGGTCCTATGGCTACACCTTC,CASNPPGSYGYTF
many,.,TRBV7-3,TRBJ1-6,TGTGCCAGCAGCTTAGCGGGGGAGAATTCACCCCTCCACTTT,CASSLAGENSPLHF
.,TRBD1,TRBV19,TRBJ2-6,TGTGCCAGTTTAGACAGGGTCTCTGGGGCCAACGTCCTGACTTTC,CASLDRVSGANVLTF
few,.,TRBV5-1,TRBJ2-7,TGCGCCAGCAGCTTGGCCGGTAGCGGAACCTACGAGCAGTACTTC,CASSLAGSGTYEQYF
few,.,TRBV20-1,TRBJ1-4,TGCGCGTGGGCCGACAATGAAAAACTGTTTTTT,CAWADNEKLFF
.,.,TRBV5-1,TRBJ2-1,TGCGCCAGCAGCCTGGGTGATGCCGCCTACAATGAGCAGTTCTTC,CASSLGDAAYNEQFF
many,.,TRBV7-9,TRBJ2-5,TGTGCCAGCAGCCCCAATCTACCAGAGACCCAGTACTTC,CASSPNLPETQYF
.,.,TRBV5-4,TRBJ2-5,TGTGCCAGCAGCCCGGTTTTTCAAGAGACCCAGTACTTC,CASSPVFQETQYF
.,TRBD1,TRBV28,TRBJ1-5,TGTGCCAGCAGTCCCCCGACAGGGAGCGTTCAGCCCCAGCATTTT,CASSPPTGSVQPQHF
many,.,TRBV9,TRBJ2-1,TGTGCCAGCACCCTAAACGCAGGGGACAATGAGCAGTTCTTC,CASTLNAGDNEQFF
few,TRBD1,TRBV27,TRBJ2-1,TGTGCCAGCAGTACTCGGGACAGGGGGGGCAATGAGCAGTTCTTC,CASSTRDRGGNEQFF
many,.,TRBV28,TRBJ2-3,TGTGCCAGCAGGCTTTCCGGGACATCCATCGGAGGTACGCAGTATTTT,CASRLSGTSIGGTQYF
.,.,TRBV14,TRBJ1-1,TGTGCCAGCAGCCTACAACCTTATACTGAAGCTTTCTTT,CASSLQPYTEAFF
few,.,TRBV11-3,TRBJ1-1,TGTGCCAGCAGCCGCGACACTGCGTGGGACACTGAAGCTTTCTTT,CASSRDTAWDTEAFF
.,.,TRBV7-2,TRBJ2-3,TGTGCCAGCAGCTTACGAGCGGGCACAGATACGCAGTATTTT,CASSLRAGTDTQYF
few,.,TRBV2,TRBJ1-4,TGTGCCAGCAGTGAACTGTATGGCTCGAATGAAAAACTGTTTTTT,CASSELYGSNEKLFF
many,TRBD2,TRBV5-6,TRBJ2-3,TGTGCCAGCAGCCGGGAGGGTACGCAGTATTTT,CASSREGTQYF
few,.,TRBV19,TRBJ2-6,TGTGCCAGTAGTATACATTCATCATATGCATCTGGGGCCAACGTCCTGACTTTC,CASSIHSSYASGANVLTF
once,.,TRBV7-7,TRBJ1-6,TGTGCCAGCAGCTTATTGCATTGTCTCCGTTCACCCCTCCACTTT,CASSLLHCLRSPLHF
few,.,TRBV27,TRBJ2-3,TGTGCCAGCAGTATCGGAGCCCTGAGGGCAGATACGCAGTATTTT,CASSIGALRADTQYF